Below, 6 T cell receptor beta chains from the same sample are listed, as sequenced in a study of CD8 T cells in ankylosing spondylitis. In TCRdb, the 5' RACE reads were re-called with MiXCR into one record per CDR3 protein. The sample shows 150,000 to 200,000 distinct CDR3 sequences, about 17% of them seen only once. Sequencing was carried out using blood, either unsorted or a sorted T cell fraction (not recorded which). The receptors were sampled from a male donor with ankylosing spondylitis or in good health (not recorded which).

DNA for the CDR3: TGTGCCAGCAGTAGGGACAGGGGGTCGCGTGAAAAACTGTTTTTT. Its translation: CASSRDRGSREKLFF. The gene calls are TRBV6-1 and TRBJ1-4; 11 bases match TRBD1. The CDR3 consists of 15 residues. V was pared by 5 bases and J by 7 bases, with 6 bases of the junction left unmatched. Germline V gives CDR1 MNHNS, CDR2 SASEGT.

This clonotype has a count of ten or more. The chain combines TRBV20-1 with TRBJ1-1; 8 bases match TRBD1. The junction had 9 bases not matched to a gene; V was cut back by 7 bases and J by 8 bases. This CDR3 has 12 residues. Germline CDR1 is DFQATT and CDR2 is SNEGSKA (reference sequence). The CDR3 nucleotides read TGCAGTGGAACGGACAGGGCATACGAAGCTTTCTTT. Protein product: CSGTDRAYEAFF.

The V gene is TRBV6-5, the J gene TRBJ1-2; no definite D call. This CDR3 is 16 amino acids long. V was clipped by 4 bases and J by 0 bases, with 15 bases between them. CDR1 is MNHEY, CDR2 SVGAGI, per germline. In DNA, the CDR3 is TGTGCCAGCAGTTCATGGACGGATCCCACTAACTATGGCTACACCTTC. Residues: CASSSWTDPTNYGYTF.

A single count supports this clonotype. This chain uses TRBV5-1 with TRBJ1-2; TRBD1 aligns across 8 bases. The V segment lost 7 bases and the J segment 2 bases; nucleotides outside the gene matches: 1. This CDR3 is built from 12 residues. CDR1 is SGHRS, CDR2 YFSETQ, per germline. The CDR3 DNA reads TGCGCCAGCCGGACAGGGAACTATGGCTACACCTTC. Protein: CASRTGNYGYTF.

The J gene is TRBJ2-7, the V gene TRBV13; D might be TRBD1 (5 bases). Per the germline V gene, CDR1 is PRHDT and CDR2 is FYEKMQ (reference sequence). The CDR3 is 15 residues long. Trimming took off 0 bases at V and 0 bases at J, with 9 bases between the two ends. This chain's CDR3 is CASSLGPDSSYEQYF. The CDR3 region has the DNA TGTGCCAGCAGCTTAGGTCCCGACAGCTCCTACGAGCAGTACTTC.

This clonotype has at least ten counts. J is TRBJ2-3 and V is TRBV29-1; 8 nucleotides agree with TRBD1. After removal of 6 bases from V and 3 bases from J, the junction contained 11 bases not matched to a gene. Germline assignment: CDR1 SQVTM and CDR2 ANQGSEA. The CDR3 consists of 15 residues. This CDR3 reads CSVYRGIGGTDTQYF. The CDR3 nucleotides are TGCAGCGTATACAGGGGGATAGGGGGGACAGATACGCAGTATTTT.